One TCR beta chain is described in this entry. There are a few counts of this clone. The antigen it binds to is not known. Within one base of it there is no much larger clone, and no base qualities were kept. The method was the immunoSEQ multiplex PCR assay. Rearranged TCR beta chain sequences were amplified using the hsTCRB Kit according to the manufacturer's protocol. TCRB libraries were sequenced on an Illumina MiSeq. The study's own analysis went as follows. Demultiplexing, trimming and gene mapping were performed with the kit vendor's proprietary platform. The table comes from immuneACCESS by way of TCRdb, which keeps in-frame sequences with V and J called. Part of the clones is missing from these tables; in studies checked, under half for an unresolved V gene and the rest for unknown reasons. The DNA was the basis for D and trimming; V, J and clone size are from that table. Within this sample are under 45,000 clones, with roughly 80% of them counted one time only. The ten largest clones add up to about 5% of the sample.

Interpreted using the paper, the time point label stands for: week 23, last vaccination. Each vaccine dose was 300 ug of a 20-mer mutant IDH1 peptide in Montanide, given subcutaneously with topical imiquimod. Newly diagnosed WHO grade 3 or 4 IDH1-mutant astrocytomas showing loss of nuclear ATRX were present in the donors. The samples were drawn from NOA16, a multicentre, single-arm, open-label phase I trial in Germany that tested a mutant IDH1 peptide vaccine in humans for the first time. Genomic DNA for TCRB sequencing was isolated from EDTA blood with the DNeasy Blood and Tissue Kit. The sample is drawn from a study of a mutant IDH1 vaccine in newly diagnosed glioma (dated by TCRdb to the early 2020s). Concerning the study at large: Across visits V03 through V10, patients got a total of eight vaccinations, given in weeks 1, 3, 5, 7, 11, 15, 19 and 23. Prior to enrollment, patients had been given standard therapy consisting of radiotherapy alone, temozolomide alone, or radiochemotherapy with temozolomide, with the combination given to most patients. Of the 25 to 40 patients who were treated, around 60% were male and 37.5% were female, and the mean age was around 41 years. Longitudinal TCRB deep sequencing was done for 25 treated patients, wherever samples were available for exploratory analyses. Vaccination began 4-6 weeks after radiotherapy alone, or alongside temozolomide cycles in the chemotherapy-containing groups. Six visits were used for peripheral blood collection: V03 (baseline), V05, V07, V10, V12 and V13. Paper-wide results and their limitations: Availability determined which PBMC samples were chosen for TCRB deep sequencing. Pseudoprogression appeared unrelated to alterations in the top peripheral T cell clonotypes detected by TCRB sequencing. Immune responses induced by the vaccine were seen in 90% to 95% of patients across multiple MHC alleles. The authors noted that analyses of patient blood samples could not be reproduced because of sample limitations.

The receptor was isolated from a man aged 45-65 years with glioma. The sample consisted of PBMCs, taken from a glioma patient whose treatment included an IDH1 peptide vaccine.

This receptor has the CDR3 CASSNERALNTEAFF. The DNA is TGTGCCAGTAGTAACGAGAGGGCGCTGAACACTGAAGCTTTCTTT. The V gene is TRBV19 and the J gene is TRBJ1-1, with no D gene named confidently. Its CDR3 holds 15 amino acids, cysteine through phenylalanine. Only CDR3 DNA is held: 45 bases, read in frame from base 1. Per the germline V gene (reference sequence), LNHDA is the CDR1 and SQIVND is the CDR2. Trimming takes 4 bases from V and 0 bases from J, and the germline ends sit 12 bases apart.